What follows are 25 T cell receptor beta chains derived from one specimen sequenced in a study of OX40 agonist ivuxolimab in advanced cancers. Assay used: immunoSEQ multiplex PCR; TCRdb lists only in-frame clones, some missing. The table has some 64,000 clones, roughly 85% seen once. The sequenced sample was CD4+ or CD8+ T cells sorted from blood, obtained in a trial of the OX40 agonist ivuxolimab. These receptors all stem from an adult with an advanced solid tumor such as melanoma, head and neck, liver or kidney cancer.

The rearrangement links TRBV7-9 to TRBJ1-2; D may be TRBD1 (5 bases). Germline V gene data show CDR1 as SEHNR and CDR2 as FQNEAQ (reference sequence). This CDR3 is 14 amino acids long. V dropped 1 base and J dropped 7 bases, with 13 bases sitting between them. The CDR3 sequence is CASSLVEGLGGYTF. The CDR3 DNA is TGTGCCAGCAGCTTAGTCGAGGGGCTCGGTGGCTACACCTTC.

The chain carries TRBV5-6 and TRBJ2-3, with TRBD1 matching over 10 bases. The CDR3 covers 16 residues. V lost 3 bases to trimming and J lost 3 bases; unmatched junction nucleotides: 7. CDR1 SGHDT and CDR2 YYEEEE come from the germline V gene. The CDR3: CASSSTPGQGTDTQYF. Written as DNA, the CDR3 is TGTGCCAGCAGCTCCACTCCGGGACAGGGGACAGATACGCAGTATTTT.

The rearrangement links TRBV4-1 to TRBJ2-7; weak D call: TRBD1 (5 bases). V lost 1 base to trimming and J lost 4 bases, with 14 bases between them. Germline V CDR1 and CDR2: MGHRA, YSYEKL. The CDR3 contains 15 residues. In DNA form, the CDR3 reads TGCGCCAGCAGCCAAGCAGGTCCAGGGCAATACGAGCAGTACTTC. It yields the protein CASSQAGPGQYEQYF.

V and J are TRBV6-1 and TRBJ1-5, with D perhaps TRBD1 (5 bases). CDR3 length equals 15 residues. Germline values: CDR1 MNHNS, CDR2 SASEGT. Trimming cost V 0 bases and J 6 bases, with 12 bases left between them. This chain's CDR3 is CASSEARGLTQPQHF. For the CDR3, the DNA is TGTGCCAGCAGTGAAGCCCGGGGACTCACTCAGCCCCAGCATTTT.

This clone has just a few counts. This rearrangement joins TRBV9 to TRBJ1-2; no definite D call. Trimming took 0 bases from V and 3 from J, leaving 9 bases between them. Per germline, CDR1 SGDLS and CDR2 YYNGEE. The CDR3 spans 14 residues. In DNA, the CDR3 is TGTGCCAGCAGCGTAGGTAGTCAGGACTATGGCTACACCTTC. It translates to CASSVGSQDYGYTF.

J is TRBJ2-7 and V is TRBV5-6; no clear D. Germline CDR1 and CDR2: SGHDT and YYEEEE. Trimming took off 0 bases at V and 6 bases at J, with 7 bases between the two ends. CDR3 size: 12 residues. The CDR3 DNA reads TGTGCCAGCAGCTTGGACCGCGGCGAGCAGTACTTC. As protein: CASSLDRGEQYF.

The chain links TRBV18 to TRBJ2-5; D may match TRBD1 or TRBD2 (6 bases each). The germline V and J ends were trimmed by 6 bases and 5 bases, with 22 bases remaining between them. Per germline, CDR1 KGHSH and CDR2 LQKENI. The CDR3 extends over 16 amino acids. CDR3 DNA sequence: TGTGCCAGCTCTGAGAAAAGGGGGACTGCTTTCGAGACCCAGTACTTC. Its protein is CASSEKRGTAFETQYF.

The V gene is TRBV6-1, the J gene TRBJ2-7; possible D gene TRBD1, 6 bases. The CDR3 is 15 residues long. CDR1 and CDR2 from the germline V gene are MNHNS and SASEGT. V was cut by 1 base and J by 5 bases, with 15 bases left in between. The CDR3 region has the DNA TGTGCCAGCAGTGAAGAAACAGGGTCTTGGGACGAGCAGTACTTC. It yields the protein CASSEETGSWDEQYF.

The chain employs TRBV6-1 and TRBJ2-1; 11 bases line up with TRBD2. Germline CDR1 is MNHNS and CDR2 is SASEGT. V was clipped by 8 bases and J by 10 bases; unmatched bases: 13. This CDR3 spans 15 amino acids. CDR3 sequence (DNA): TGTGCCAGCTTCACCGGGACTAGCGGCAAGGGGGAGCAGTTCTTC. As protein: CASFTGTSGKGEQFF.

This clone has just one count. The chain combines TRBV21-1 with TRBJ1-2. TRBV21-1 is a documented pseudogene. The CDR3 contains 15 residues. The CDR3 bases are TGTGCCAGCAGCAAAGAGAAAGGGGGGGACTATGGCTACACCTTC. It is translated as CASSKEKGGDYGYTF.

V gene TRBV7-8 combines with J gene TRBJ1-4; 7 bases are shared with TRBD1. The V gene's germline CDR1 is SGHVS and CDR2 FQNEAQ. This CDR3 has 15 amino acids. V lost 4 bases and J lost 4; bases outside the gene matches: 6. This CDR3 reads CASSSRTGLNEKLFF. CDR3 in DNA: TGTGCCAGCAGCTCGAGGACAGGACTTAATGAAAAACTGTTTTTT. The complete variable domain, with remaining parts taken from reference TRBV7-8 and TRBJ1-4, reads GAGVSQSPRYKVAKRGQDVALRCDPISGHVSLFWYQQALGQGPEFLTYFQNEAQLDKSGLPSDRFFAERPEGSVSTLKIQRTQQEDSAVYLCASSSRTGLNEKLFFGSGTQLSVL.

This chain uses TRBV27 with TRBJ1-5; D uncertain. Germline loops: CDR1 MNHEY, CDR2 SMNVEV (reference sequence). Trimming cost V 0 bases and J 6 bases, with 9 bases left between them. The CDR3 sequence is 14 residues long. As DNA, the CDR3 is TGTGCCAGCAGTTTATCGGTAGGGTCTCAGCCCCAGCATTTT. Protein sequence: CASSLSVGSQPQHF.

The chain is built from TRBV2 and TRBJ2-7; 10 nucleotides line up with TRBD1. The length of the CDR3 is 17 residues. The J segment lost 2 bases and the V segment lost 6 bases, leaving 13 bases of the junction unmatched. Per the germline V gene, CDR1 is SNHLY and CDR2 is FYNNEI. The CDR3 sequence is CASRGPRGQGGTYEQYF. The CDR3 bases are TGTGCCAGCAGAGGTCCCCGAGGACAGGGGGGAACCTACGAGCAGTACTTC.

The chain uses TRBV5-1 and TRBJ2-4; the D is unclear. Germline lookup yields CDR1 SGHRS and CDR2 YFSETQ. CDR3 length: 14 residues. V lost 0 bases and J lost 6, with 10 bases in between. The CDR3 spells CASSLGPQANIQYF. As DNA, the CDR3 is TGCGCCAGCAGCTTGGGACCCCAGGCAAACATTCAGTACTTC.

In DNA form, the CDR3 reads TGTGCCAGCAGTGAAATGACAGGAAATTCACCCCTCCACTTT. Its protein is CASSEMTGNSPLHF. The chain joins TRBV2 to TRBJ1-6, with a possible D match to TRBD1 (6 bases). Germline CDR1 reads SNHLY; CDR2 reads FYNNEI. This CDR3 comprises 14 residues. V lost 2 bases, J lost 7 bases, and 9 bases lay in between. The full variable domain, rest sourced from reference TRBV2 and TRBJ1-6, is EPEVTQTPSHQVTQMGQEVILRCVPISNHLYFYWYRQILGQKVEFLVSFYNNEISEKSEIFDDQFSVERPDGSNFTLKIRSTKLEDSAMYFCASSEMTGNSPLHFGNGTRLTVT.

This clone was seen only once. The chain joins TRBV5-4 to TRBJ1-2; TRBD1 agrees at 7 bases. The CDR3 covers 12 residues. With V trimmed by 4 bases and J by 8 bases, 5 bases remained unmatched. Germline V CDR1 and CDR2: SGHNT, YYREEE (reference sequence). CDR3 coding DNA: TGTGCCAGCAGCCGAGACAGGGAGGGCTACACCTTC. Encoded protein: CASSRDREGYTF.

This chain uses TRBV6-5 with TRBJ1-5; D gene uncertain. CDR3 length: 13 residues. Germline V lookup: CDR1 MNHEY, CDR2 SVGAGI. V dropped 0 bases and J dropped 0 bases, with 0 bases sitting between them. This CDR3 reads CASSYSSNQPQHF. Written as DNA, the CDR3 is TGTGCCAGCAGTTACTCTAGCAATCAGCCCCAGCATTTT.

The chain carries TRBV19 and TRBJ2-7; unclear D gene. V lost 6 bases and J lost 2, with 14 bases in between. The CDR3 runs to 14 residues. Germline V gene lookup returns CDR1 LNHDA and CDR2 SQIVND (reference sequence). In DNA form, the CDR3 reads TGTGCCAGTAGCCTTGATTCCTGGGCCTACGAGCAGTACTTC. It is translated as CASSLDSWAYEQYF.

The chain has TRBV2 and TRBJ2-5; the match to TRBD1 covers 9 bases. The CDR3 has 15 amino acids. CDR1 and CDR2 (germline): SNHLY, FYNNEI. The V and J ends lost 5 bases and 6 bases, in that order; junction bases with no gene match: 10. The DNA for the CDR3 is TGTGCCAGCAGTTTTACAGGGGGCGGTGTTAAGACCCAGTACTTC. As protein: CASSFTGGGVKTQYF.

This rearrangement joins TRBV11-2 to TRBJ2-7; no definite D call. Deletions cut 2 bases from V and 4 bases from J, with 12 bases between. CDR1 and CDR2 from the germline V gene are SGHAT and FQNNGV. CDR3 length: 14 amino acids. CDR3 protein: CASSLMVSVYEQYF. DNA of the CDR3: TGTGCCAGCAGCTTAATGGTTAGTGTGTACGAGCAGTACTTC.

V is TRBV6-5 and J is TRBJ1-2; 11 nucleotides align to TRBD1. Germline assignment: CDR1 MNHEY and CDR2 SVGAGI. The CDR3 has 14 residues. The ends lost 7 bases at V and 7 bases at J; junction bases unmatched: 8. Here the CDR3 reads CASTTGQGARGYTF. CDR3 nucleotide sequence: TGTGCCAGCACCACAGGACAGGGGGCGCGTGGCTACACCTTC.

The gene calls are TRBV9 and TRBJ1-1, with a possible D match to TRBD1 (5 bases). Trimming stripped 4 bases from V and 4 bases from J, with 23 bases between. The CDR3 runs to 17 residues. Germline V gene sequence: CDR1 SGDLS, CDR2 YYNGEE. In DNA, the CDR3 is TGTGCCAGCAGCATACACGCGCCCGGACGGGGGGGCACTGAAGCTTTCTTT. It yields the protein CASSIHAPGRGGTEAFF.

The V gene is TRBV19, the J gene TRBJ2-5; 7 bases are a match to TRBD1. Germline assignment: CDR1 LNHDA and CDR2 SQIVND (reference sequence). The CDR3 loop spans 15 amino acids. V shed 6 bases, J shed 2 bases, and the junction held 9 bases outside the gene matches. The CDR3 DNA sequence: TGTGCCAGTAGCAGTTCCGGGACAGTTCAAGAGACCCAGTACTTC. Translated, it gives CASSSSGTVQETQYF.

The V call is TRBV5-1, the J call TRBJ2-3, with D perhaps being TRBD1 or TRBD2 (5 bases each). Germline CDR1 reads SGHRS; CDR2 reads YFSETQ. V lost 5 bases to trimming and J lost 1 base, with 20 bases between them. This CDR3 comprises 17 residues. CDR3 sequence reads: CASREMGTSSGTDTQYF. The DNA for the CDR3 is TGCGCCAGCAGGGAGATGGGGACCTCTTCGGGCACAGATACGCAGTATTTT.

The chain uses TRBV9 and TRBJ2-5; TRBD1 is a possible D gene (6 bases). Germline loops: CDR1 SGDLS, CDR2 YYNGEE. The length of the CDR3 is 15 residues. Deletions cut 3 bases from V and 3 bases from J, with 15 bases between. In DNA, the CDR3 is TGTGCCAGCAGCGCCGGGGTCGACAGGAAAGAGACCCAGTACTTC. Its translation: CASSAGVDRKETQYF.